Listed here is a single T cell receptor (beta chain). It lacks a known antigen. Base qualities are not at hand, and no much larger clone is one base apart. CDR1 and CDR2, looked up from the germline V gene, are SGHVS and FNYEAQ. The CDR3 runs 15 amino acids, cysteine and phenylalanine included. The read is trimmed to its CDR3 DNA, 45 bases read in frame from base 1. V gives up 7 bases and J gives up 3 bases, and the segment between their germline ends measures 18 bases. This entry is derived from a study of T-cell reconstitution after alpha-beta-depleted transplantation in children listed by TCRdb under 2016. For context, the study as a whole: The study quantitatively tracked T-cell immune reconstitution after TCRalphabeta/CD19-depleted allogeneic hematopoietic cell transplantation in children using TCR repertoire profiling.

Libraries were made using PCR. The sequencer was an Illumina HiSeq 2500. Molecular barcoding was employed in the preparation of TCR libraries, with unique molecular identifiers being used to normalize TCRbeta repertoire quantification. TCRdb's own reprocessing of the public reads used fastp at Q25 and MiXCR and kept productive beta chains. All rows with the same CDR3 protein become a single entry with the most common DNA and genes. Counted in this sample were around 380,000 distinct CDR3 sequences; under 13% of them appeared once. The ten largest account for nearly 5.5% of the sample. The specimen was PBMCs from the stem cell graft donor, collected from the stem cell graft. The clonotype originates from a human donor who donated a stem cell graft to a child with acute myeloid leukemia. Recombination connected TRBV7-6 to TRBJ1-1, and TRBD1 may be the D gene, going by 5 matching bases. This receptor carries the CDR3 CASNSGRAGDTEAFF. The DNA sequence follows: TGTGCCAGCAACTCAGGGCGCGCGGGGGACACTGAAGCTTTCTTT. Here the CDR3 is joined to the reference TRBV7-6 and TRBJ1-1 genes, and the full variable domain is: GAGVSQSPRYKVTKRGQDVALRCDPISGHVSLYWYRQALGQGPEFLTYFNYEAQQDKSGLPNDRFSAERPEGSISTLTIQRTEQRDSAMYRCASNSGRAGDTEAFFGQGTRLTVV.